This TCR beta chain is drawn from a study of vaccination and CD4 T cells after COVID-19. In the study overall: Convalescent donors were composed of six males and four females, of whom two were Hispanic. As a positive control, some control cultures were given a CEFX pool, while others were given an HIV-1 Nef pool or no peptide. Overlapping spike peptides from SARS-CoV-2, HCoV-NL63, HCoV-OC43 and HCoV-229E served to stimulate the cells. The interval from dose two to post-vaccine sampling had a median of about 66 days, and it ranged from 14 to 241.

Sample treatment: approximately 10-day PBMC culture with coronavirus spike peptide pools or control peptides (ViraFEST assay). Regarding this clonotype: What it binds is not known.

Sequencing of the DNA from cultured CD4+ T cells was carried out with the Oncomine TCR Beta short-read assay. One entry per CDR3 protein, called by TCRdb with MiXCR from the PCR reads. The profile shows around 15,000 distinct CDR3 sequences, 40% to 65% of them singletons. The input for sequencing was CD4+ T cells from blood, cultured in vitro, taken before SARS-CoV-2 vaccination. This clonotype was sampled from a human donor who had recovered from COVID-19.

CDR3 DNA sequence: TGTGCCAGCAGTTACTCTCGGGGTCCTGGAAACACCATATATTTT. It yields the protein CASSYSRGPGNTIYF. The chain carries TRBV6-5 and TRBJ1-3; D gene ambiguous. The CDR3 contains 15 residues. The germline V gene encodes CDR1 MNHEY and CDR2 SVGAGI. The ends were cut back, 0 bases at V and 2 bases at J, with 8 bases in the middle.